The clone carrying this T cell receptor (beta chain) has only a few counts. V lost 1 base to trimming and J lost 8 bases; unmatched junction nucleotides: 6. Germline V gene sequence: CDR1 MNHNS, CDR2 SASEGT. The CDR3 extends over 14 amino acids. This entry is derived from a study of T cells in tuberculosis. Overall study findings and caveats: Low-affinity CD1B-GMM tetramer-binding T cells may have been missed.

Profiling relied on immunoSEQ multiplex PCR, and the TCRdb table lists in-frame clones only, not all of them. Of about 88,000 clones listed, approximately 91% are singletons. Sorting used thawed, overnight-rested PBMC stained with anti-CD3, a viability dye and GMM-loaded CD1B tetramer. CD1B tetramers were loaded with Rhodococcus equi-derived C32 glucose monomycolate. PBMC for tetramer sorting were first depleted of CD14-expressing monocytes. This TCR derives from an adult woman with latent tuberculosis. The sequencing input was CD1b-GMM tetramer-negative cells sorted from PBMCs. The chain is built from TRBV6-1 and TRBJ1-2, with 8 nucleotides matching TRBD1. CDR3 loop: CASSEVTGGRGYTF. The CDR3 DNA sequence: TGTGCCAGCAGTGAAGTAACAGGGGGGAGAGGCTACACCTTC.